This TCR beta chain was retrieved from a study of OX40 agonist ivuxolimab in advanced cancers. Sequencing used immunoSEQ multiplex PCR; TCRdb keeps in-frame clones, though not all of them. The sample lists about 130,000 clones; less than 95% were seen once. Germline CDR1 reads LNHDA; CDR2 reads SQIVND (reference sequence). This CDR3 region has 14 residues. V gave up 4 bases and J gave up 1 base, with 8 bases separating them. The genes are TRBV19 and TRBJ2-4; D unresolved. The sample was CD4+ or CD8+ T cells sorted from blood, taken in a trial of the OX40 agonist ivuxolimab. The sequence derives from an adult with an advanced solid tumor such as melanoma, head and neck, liver or kidney cancer. CDR3 residues: CASSRDSAKNIQYF. The CDR3 DNA reads as TGTGCCAGTAGTAGGGATTCGGCCAAAAACATTCAGTACTTC.